This T cell receptor beta chain was captured by sequencing in a study of shared clonotypes between healthy human individuals. CDR1 and CDR2 (germline): WNHNN, SYGVQD (reference sequence). The CDR3 is 12 residues long. Trimming removed 6 bases from V and 7 bases from J, with 13 bases in between. Per the original data handling: Filtering differed since immunoSEQ provided only junctions, with no quality scores. Clones were sequenced by immunoSEQ multiplex PCR, and TCRdb holds only the in-frame ones, with some missing. The V and J calls and clone size are taken from that table; D and trimming were inferred from the DNA. Of around 2,000,000 clones detected, 90% to 95% appear once; the ten largest clones hold about 1.5%. Terminally differentiated effector memory CD45RA+ cells were excluded by CCR7 positive selection of CD45RO-negative cells. Participating donors were healthy, HIV-negative adults free of recent acute infections or vaccinations.

Whole-study results and caveats: Clonotypes which were not shared had lower generation probabilities than clonotypes that all four donors shared.

Turning to this clone: Antigen unknown.

The source is a man aged 18 to 30 in good health. Some clones in this sample may be carry-over from other donors' samples. The chain is built from TRBV10-1 and TRBJ2-7, with D possibly TRBD2 on 5 matching bases. Specimen: naive CD8+ T cells from PBMCs. This CDR3 is CASSGLLGEQYF. CDR3 DNA: TGCGCCAGCAGCGGACTCCTAGGTGAGCAGTACTTC.